What follows is one T cell receptor (beta chain) and its context. The data were produced by immunoSEQ multiplex PCR, yet TCRdb's version contains in-frame clones alone and is incomplete. The sample carries roughly 250,000 clones, roughly 86% recorded once. These data are taken from a study of blood T cell repertoires in COVID-19. From germline, CDR1 is GTSNPN and CDR2 SVGIG (reference sequence). Trimming shortened V by 1 base and J by 4 bases, and 10 bases separated the two germline ends. CDR3 length: 13 residues. Participants came from 24 US areas, aged about 18 to 90 years. Clinical history reported by participants formed the basis on which cohorts were assigned.

Sequencing was carried out using PBMCs or T cells enriched from blood (not recorded which). The chain carries TRBV30 and TRBJ1-1; D is undetermined. This clonotype was obtained from a woman aged 45-65 years who had recovered from COVID-19. The CDR3 DNA sequence: TGTGCCTGGAGTGGGCCTCGCGGCACTGAAGCTTTCTTT. Amino acids: CAWSGPRGTEAFF.